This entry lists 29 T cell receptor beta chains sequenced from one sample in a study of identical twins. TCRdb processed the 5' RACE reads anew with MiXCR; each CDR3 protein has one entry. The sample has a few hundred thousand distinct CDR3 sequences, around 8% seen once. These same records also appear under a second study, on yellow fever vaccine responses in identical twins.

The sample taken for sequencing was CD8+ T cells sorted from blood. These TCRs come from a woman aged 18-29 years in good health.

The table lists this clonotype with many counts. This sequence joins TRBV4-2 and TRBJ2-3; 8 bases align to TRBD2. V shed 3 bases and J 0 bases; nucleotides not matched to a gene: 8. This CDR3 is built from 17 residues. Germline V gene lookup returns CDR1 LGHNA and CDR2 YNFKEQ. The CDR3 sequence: CASSQEFSGTSTDTQYF. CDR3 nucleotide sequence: TGTGCCAGCAGCCAGGAATTTAGCGGGACTAGCACAGATACGCAGTATTTT.

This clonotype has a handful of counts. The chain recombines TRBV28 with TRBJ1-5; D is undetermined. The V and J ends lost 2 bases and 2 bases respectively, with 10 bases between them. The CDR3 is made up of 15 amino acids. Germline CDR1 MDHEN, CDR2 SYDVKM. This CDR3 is CASSLTGEGNQPQHF. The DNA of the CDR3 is TGTGCCAGCAGTTTAACTGGGGAGGGCAATCAGCCCCAGCATTTT. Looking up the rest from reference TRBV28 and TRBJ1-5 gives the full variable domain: DVKVTQSSRYLVKRTGEKVFLECVQDMDHENMFWYRQDPGLGLRLIYFSYDVKMKEKGDIPEGYSVSREKKERFSLILESASTNQTSMYLCASSLTGEGNQPQHFGDGTRLSIL.

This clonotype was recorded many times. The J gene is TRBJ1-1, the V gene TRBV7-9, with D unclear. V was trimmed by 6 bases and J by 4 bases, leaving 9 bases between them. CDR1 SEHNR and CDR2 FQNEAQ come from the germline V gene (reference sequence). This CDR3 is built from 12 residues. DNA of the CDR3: TGTGCCAGCAGTCCCCGGGGCACTGAAGCTTTCTTT. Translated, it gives CASSPRGTEAFF.

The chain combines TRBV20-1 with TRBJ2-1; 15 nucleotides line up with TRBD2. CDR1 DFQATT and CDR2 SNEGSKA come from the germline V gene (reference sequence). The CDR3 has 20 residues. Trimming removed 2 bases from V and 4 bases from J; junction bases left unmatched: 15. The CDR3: CSARPLLGLAGGPMYNEQFF. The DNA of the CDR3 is TGCAGTGCTAGACCTCTGTTGGGACTAGCGGGGGGCCCCATGTACAATGAGCAGTTCTTC.

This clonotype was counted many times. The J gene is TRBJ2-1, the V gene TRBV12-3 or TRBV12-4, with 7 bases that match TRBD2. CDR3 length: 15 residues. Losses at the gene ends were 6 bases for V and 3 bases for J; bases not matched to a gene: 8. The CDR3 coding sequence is TGTGCCAGCAGCCCGGCGACTAGCATCTACAATGAGCAGTTCTTC. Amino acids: CASSPATSIYNEQFF.

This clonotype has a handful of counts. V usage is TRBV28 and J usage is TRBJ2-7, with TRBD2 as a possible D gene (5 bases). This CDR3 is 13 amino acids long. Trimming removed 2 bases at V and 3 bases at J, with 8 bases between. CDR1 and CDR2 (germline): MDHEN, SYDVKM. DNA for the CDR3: TGTGCCAGCAGTTTAATGGAGGACTACGAGCAGTACTTC. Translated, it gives CASSLMEDYEQYF.

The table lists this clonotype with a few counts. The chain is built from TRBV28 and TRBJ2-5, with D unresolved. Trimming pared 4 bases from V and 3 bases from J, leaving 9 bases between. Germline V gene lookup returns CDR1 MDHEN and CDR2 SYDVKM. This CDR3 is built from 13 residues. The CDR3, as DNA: TGTGCCAGCAGTTACCGCGAGGAAGAGACCCAGTACTTC. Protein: CASSYREEETQYF. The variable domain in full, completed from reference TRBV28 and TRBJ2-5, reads DVKVTQSSRYLVKRTGEKVFLECVQDMDHENMFWYRQDPGLGLRLIYFSYDVKMKEKGDIPEGYSVSREKKERFSLILESASTNQTSMYLCASSYREEETQYFGPGTRLLVL.

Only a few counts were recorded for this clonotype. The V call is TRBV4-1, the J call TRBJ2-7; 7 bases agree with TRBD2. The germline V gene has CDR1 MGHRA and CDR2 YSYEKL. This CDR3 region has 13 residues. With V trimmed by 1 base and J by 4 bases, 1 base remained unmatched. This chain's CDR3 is CASSQGLAYEQYF. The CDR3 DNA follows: TGCGCCAGCAGCCAAGGACTAGCTTACGAGCAGTACTTC.

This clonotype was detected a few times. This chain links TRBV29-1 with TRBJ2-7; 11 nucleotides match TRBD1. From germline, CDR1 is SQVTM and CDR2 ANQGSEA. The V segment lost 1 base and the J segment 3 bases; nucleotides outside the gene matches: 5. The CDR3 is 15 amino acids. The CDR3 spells CSVEGRGTGGYEQYF. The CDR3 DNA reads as TGCAGCGTTGAAGGACGGGGGACAGGGGGCTACGAGCAGTACTTC.

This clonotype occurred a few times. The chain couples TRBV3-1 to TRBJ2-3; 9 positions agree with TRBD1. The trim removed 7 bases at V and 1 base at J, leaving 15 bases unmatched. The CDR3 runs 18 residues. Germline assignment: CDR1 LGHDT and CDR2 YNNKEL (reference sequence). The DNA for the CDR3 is TGTGCCAGCACCCTCGGGGGGACAGGGAGCTTCGGCACAGATACGCAGTATTTT. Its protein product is CASTLGGTGSFGTDTQYF.

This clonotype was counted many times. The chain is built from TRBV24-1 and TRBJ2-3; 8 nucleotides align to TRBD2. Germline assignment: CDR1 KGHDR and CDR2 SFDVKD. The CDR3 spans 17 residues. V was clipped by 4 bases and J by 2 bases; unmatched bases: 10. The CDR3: CATSDRTTSAVTDTQYF. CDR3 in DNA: TGTGCCACCAGTGACAGAACGACTAGCGCTGTCACAGATACGCAGTATTTT.

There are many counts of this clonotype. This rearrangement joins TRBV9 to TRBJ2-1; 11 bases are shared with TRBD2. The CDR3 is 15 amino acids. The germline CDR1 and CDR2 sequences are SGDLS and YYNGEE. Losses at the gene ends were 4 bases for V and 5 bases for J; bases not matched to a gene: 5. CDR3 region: CASSTLTSGNNEQFF. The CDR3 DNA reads TGTGCCAGCAGCACCCTGACTAGCGGGAACAATGAGCAGTTCTTC.

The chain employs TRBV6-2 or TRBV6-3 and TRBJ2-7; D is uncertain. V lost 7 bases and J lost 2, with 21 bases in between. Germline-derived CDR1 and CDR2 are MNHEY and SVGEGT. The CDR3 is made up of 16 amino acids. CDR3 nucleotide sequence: TGTGCCAGCACCCTCAACCTAGACACACTCGCCTACGAGCAGTACTTC. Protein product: CASTLNLDTLAYEQYF.

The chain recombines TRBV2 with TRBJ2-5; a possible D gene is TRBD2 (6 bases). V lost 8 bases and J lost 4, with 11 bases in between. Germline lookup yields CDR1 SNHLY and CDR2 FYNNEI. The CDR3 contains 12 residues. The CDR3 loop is CASDGLIETQYF. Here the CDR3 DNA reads TGTGCCAGCGACGGACTAATAGAGACCCAGTACTTC.

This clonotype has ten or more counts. DNA for the CDR3: TGCGCCAGCAGCCCCGGGACAGGGGGCGTTGGCTACACCTTC. This gives the protein CASSPGTGGVGYTF. The gene calls are TRBV5-1 and TRBJ1-2; TRBD1 matches at 12 bases. The V segment lost 4 bases and the J segment 7 bases; nucleotides outside the gene matches: 5. The germline V gene has CDR1 SGHRS and CDR2 YFSETQ. The CDR3 covers 14 residues.

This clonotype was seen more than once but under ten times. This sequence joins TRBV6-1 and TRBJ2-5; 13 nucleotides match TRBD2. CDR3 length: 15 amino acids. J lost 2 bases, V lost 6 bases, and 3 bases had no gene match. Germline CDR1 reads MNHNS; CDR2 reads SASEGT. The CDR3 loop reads CASRLAGGRQETQYF. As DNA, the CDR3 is TGTGCCAGCAGACTAGCGGGGGGGAGGCAAGAGACCCAGTACTTC.

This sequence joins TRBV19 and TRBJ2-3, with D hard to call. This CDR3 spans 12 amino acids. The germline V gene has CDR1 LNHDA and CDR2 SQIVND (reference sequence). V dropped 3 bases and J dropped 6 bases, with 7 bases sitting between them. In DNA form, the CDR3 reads TGTGCCAGTAGTATGGCATTGGATACGCAGTATTTT. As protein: CASSMALDTQYF.

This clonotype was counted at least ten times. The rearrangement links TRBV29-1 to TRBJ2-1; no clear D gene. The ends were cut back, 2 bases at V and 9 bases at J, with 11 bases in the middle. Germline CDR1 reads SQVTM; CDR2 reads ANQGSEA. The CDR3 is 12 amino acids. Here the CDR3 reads CSVERLTGEQFF. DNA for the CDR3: TGCAGCGTTGAAAGATTAACCGGTGAGCAGTTCTTC.

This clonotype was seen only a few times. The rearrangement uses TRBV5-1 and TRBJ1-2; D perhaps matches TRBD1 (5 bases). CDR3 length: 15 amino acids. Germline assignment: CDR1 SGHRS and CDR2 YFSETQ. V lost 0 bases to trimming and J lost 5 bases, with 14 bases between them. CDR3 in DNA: TGCGCCAGCAGCTTGGGGCGGGGGAATTTATATGGCTACACCTTC. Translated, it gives CASSLGRGNLYGYTF.

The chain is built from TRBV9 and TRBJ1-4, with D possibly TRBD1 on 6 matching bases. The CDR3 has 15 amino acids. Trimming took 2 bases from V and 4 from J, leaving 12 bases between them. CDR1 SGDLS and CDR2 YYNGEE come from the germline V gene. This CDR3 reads CASSVETGHNEKLFF. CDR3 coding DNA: TGTGCCAGCAGCGTGGAGACAGGACATAATGAAAAACTGTTTTTT.

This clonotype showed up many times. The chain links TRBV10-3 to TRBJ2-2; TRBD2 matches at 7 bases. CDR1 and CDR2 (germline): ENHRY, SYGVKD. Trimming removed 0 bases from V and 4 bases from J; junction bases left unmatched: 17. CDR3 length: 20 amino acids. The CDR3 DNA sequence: TGTGCCATCAGTGAGTCGATACGCGGGAGTTGGTCTCGGGGCACCGGGGAGCTGTTTTTT. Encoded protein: CAISESIRGSWSRGTGELFF.

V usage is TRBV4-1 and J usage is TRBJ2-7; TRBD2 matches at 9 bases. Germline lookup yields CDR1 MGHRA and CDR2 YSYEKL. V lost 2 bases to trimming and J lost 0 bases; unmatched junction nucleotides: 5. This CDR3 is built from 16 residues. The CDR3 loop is CASSQSTSGSSYEQYF. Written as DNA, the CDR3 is TGCGCCAGCAGCCAATCGACTAGCGGCAGCTCCTACGAGCAGTACTTC.

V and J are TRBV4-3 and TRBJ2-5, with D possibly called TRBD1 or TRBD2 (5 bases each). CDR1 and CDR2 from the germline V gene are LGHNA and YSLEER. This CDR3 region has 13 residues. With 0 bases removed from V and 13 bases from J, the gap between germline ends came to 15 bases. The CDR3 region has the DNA TGCGCCAGCAGCCAAGATCGTGGGGGTATTGTGTACTTC. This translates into CASSQDRGGIVYF.

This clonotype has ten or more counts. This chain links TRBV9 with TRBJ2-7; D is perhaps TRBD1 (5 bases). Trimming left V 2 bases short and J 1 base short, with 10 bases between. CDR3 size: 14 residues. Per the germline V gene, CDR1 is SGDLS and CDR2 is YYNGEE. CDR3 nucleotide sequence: TGTGCCAGCAGCGTTCGACAGACTTCCTACGAGCAGTACTTC. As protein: CASSVRQTSYEQYF.

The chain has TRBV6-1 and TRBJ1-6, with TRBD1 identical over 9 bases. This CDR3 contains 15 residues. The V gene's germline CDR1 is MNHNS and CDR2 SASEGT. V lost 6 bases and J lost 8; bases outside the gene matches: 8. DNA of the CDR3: TGTGCCAGCAGCCCCCGGGACAGGGAATATTCACCCCTCCACTTT. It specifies CASSPRDREYSPLHF.

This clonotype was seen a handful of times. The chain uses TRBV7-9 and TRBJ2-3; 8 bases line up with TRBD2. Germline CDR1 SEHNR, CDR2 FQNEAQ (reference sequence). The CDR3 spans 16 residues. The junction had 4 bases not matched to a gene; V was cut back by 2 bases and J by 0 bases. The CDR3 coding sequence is TGTGCCAGCAGCTTAAGTGTAGCGGGGAGCACAGATACGCAGTATTTT. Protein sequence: CASSLSVAGSTDTQYF.

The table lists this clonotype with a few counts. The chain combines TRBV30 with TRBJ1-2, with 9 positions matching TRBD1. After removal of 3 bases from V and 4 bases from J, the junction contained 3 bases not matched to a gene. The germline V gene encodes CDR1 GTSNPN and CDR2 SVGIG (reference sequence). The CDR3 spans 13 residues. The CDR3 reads CAWSIQGAYGYTF. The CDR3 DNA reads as TGTGCCTGGAGCATACAGGGGGCCTATGGCTACACCTTC.

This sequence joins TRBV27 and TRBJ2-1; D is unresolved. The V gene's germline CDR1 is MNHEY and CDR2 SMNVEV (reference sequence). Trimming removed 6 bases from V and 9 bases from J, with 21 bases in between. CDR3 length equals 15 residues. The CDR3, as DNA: TGTGCCAGCAGCTTGAATCGTGGTTCTAAGTCTGAGCAGTTCTTC. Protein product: CASSLNRGSKSEQFF.

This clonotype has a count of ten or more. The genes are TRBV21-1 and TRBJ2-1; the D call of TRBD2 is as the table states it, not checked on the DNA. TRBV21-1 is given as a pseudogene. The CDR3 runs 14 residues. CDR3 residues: CASSRDYYYNEQFF. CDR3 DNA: TGTGCCAGCAGTCGGGACTACTATTACAATGAGCAGTTCTTC.